This T cell receptor (beta chain) was sequenced for a study of blood T cell repertoires in COVID-19. Germline trimming cut 8 bases from V and 7 bases from J; bases unmatched to any gene: 10. This CDR3 region has 13 residues. Per the authors' pipeline: By means of reference gene primer amplification, nucleated cell counts were estimated. Assay: immunoSEQ multiplex PCR; the TCRdb copy retains only in-frame clones and omits some. Clonal size and the V and J genes are those of that table, whereas D and trimming came from the DNA. Found here are roughly 25,000 clones, around 70% of them singletons; the top ten hold 43%.

Sequencing input: peripheral blood. The clonotype comes from an elderly woman with acute or convalescent COVID-19. V usage is TRBV12-3 or TRBV12-4 and J usage is TRBJ1-2; 7 bases align to TRBD1. The CDR3 loop is CASGWGQFFGYTF. Written as DNA, the CDR3 is TGTGCCAGCGGCTGGGGACAGTTTTTTGGCTACACCTTC.